The 32 T cell receptor beta chains below all came from one sample that was sequenced in a study of blood T cell repertoires in COVID-19. Sequenced by immunoSEQ multiplex PCR; TCRdb stores in-frame clones only, minus some. The sample records 300,000 to 350,000 clones, about 92% being singletons. The material sequenced was peripheral blood. All receptors derive from a woman in her sixties with COVID-19, enrolled during active disease.

This clone was observed a single time. V gene TRBV3-1 (or the pseudogene TRBV3-2) combines with J gene TRBJ2-3; 8 bases agree with TRBD1. The J segment lost 2 bases and the V segment lost 3 bases, leaving 4 bases of the junction unmatched. Germline values: CDR1 LGHDT, CDR2 YNNKEL (reference sequence). The CDR3 runs to 15 residues. DNA for the CDR3: TGTGCCAGCAGCCATGGACAGGGATACACAGATACGCAGTATTTT. It is translated as CASSHGQGYTDTQYF.

The rearrangement uses TRBV29-1 and TRBJ2-1, with 9 positions matching TRBD1. This CDR3 is 15 amino acids long. After removal of 8 bases from V and 4 bases from J, the junction contained 12 bases not matched to a gene. Germline assignment: CDR1 SQVTM and CDR2 ANQGSEA. The CDR3 is CSIKSGQGSYNEQFF. The CDR3 DNA reads as TGCAGCATAAAATCGGGACAGGGCAGTTACAATGAGCAGTTCTTC.

The chain joins TRBV9 to TRBJ2-1; maybe TRBD2 (6 bases). Trimming pared 1 base from V and 7 bases from J, leaving 18 bases between. The CDR3 contains 16 residues. Germline V lookup: CDR1 SGDLS, CDR2 YYNGEE. The CDR3 nucleotides read TGTGCCAGCAGCGTATCGCCGGGCGGGGCGGGTAATGAGCAGTTCTTC. Its protein is CASSVSPGGAGNEQFF. Filled out from reference TRBV9 and TRBJ2-1, the complete variable domain reads DSGVTQTPKHLITATGQRVTLRCSPRSGDLSVYWYQQSLDQGLQFLIQYYNGEERAKGNILERFSAQQFPDLHSELNLSSLELGDSALYFCASSVSPGGAGNEQFFGPGTRLTVL.

This clone is medium-sized (0.01 to 0.1%) by share. V is TRBV7-7 and J is TRBJ2-3; 8 nucleotides align to TRBD1. Losses at the gene ends were 0 bases for V and 3 bases for J; bases not matched to a gene: 14. The CDR3 has 19 residues. The germline CDR1 and CDR2 sequences are SSHAT and FNYEAQ (reference sequence). The DNA of the CDR3 is TGTGCCAGCAGCTTAGCGTATCCCGGACAGGGCCCTCTGACAGATACGCAGTATTTT. This sequence encodes CASSLAYPGQGPLTDTQYF.

The chain employs TRBV5-6 and TRBJ2-7; D might be TRBD1 (5 bases). CDR1 and CDR2 from the germline V gene are SGHDT and YYEEEE. V was clipped by 4 bases and J by 3 bases, with 11 bases between them. The CDR3 loop spans 13 amino acids. The CDR3 bases are TGTGCCAGCAGCCGTGACAGATTCTACGAGCAGTACTTC. It translates to CASSRDRFYEQYF.

This clone was detected only a few times. The chain links TRBV5-3 to TRBJ2-7, with 8 bases that match TRBD1. TRBV5-3 is noted as an ORF with a role that remains uncertain. The V and J ends lost 0 bases and 5 bases, in that order; junction bases with no gene match: 22. The CDR3 has 20 amino acids. The CDR3 sequence is CARSLEPDAILTGEIDEQYF. The CDR3 coding sequence is TGTGCCAGAAGCTTGGAGCCCGATGCAATCCTGACAGGGGAGATAGACGAGCAGTACTTC.

As for this clone: The sample has other DNA sequences that encode this CDR3 too. The J gene is TRBJ2-7, the V gene TRBV6-5; D perhaps matches TRBD1 (6 bases). V shed 6 bases and J shed 3 bases, with 9 bases lying between them. CDR3 length equals 12 residues. Per the germline V gene, CDR1 is MNHEY and CDR2 is SVGAGI. CDR3 residues: CASRKDSYEQYF. CDR3 sequence (DNA): TGTGCCAGCAGGAAGGACAGCTACGAGCAGTACTTC.

As regards this clone: Distinct nucleotide sequences in the sample also encode this CDR3. The chain carries TRBV6-5 and TRBJ1-1; D might be TRBD1 (5 bases). The germline CDR1 and CDR2 sequences are MNHEY and SVGAGI. V lost 0 bases to trimming and J lost 0 bases, with 5 bases between them. CDR3 size: 14 residues. Written as DNA, the CDR3 is TGTGCCAGCAGTTACTCGACAGTGAACACTGAAGCTTTCTTT. Protein product: CASSYSTVNTEAFF.

This chain connects TRBV15 to TRBJ1-2, with unresolved D. This CDR3 is built from 16 residues. Between the trimmed V and J ends, which lost 0 bases and 4 bases, there was a span of 15 bases. Germline CDR1 and CDR2: LNHNV and YYDKDF (reference sequence). As DNA, the CDR3 is TGTGCCACCAGCAGAGATCTGGGCGTAGTCGGCTATGGCTACACCTTC. This encodes CATSRDLGVVGYGYTF. Combining the CDR3 with reference TRBV15 and TRBJ1-2 gives the whole variable domain DAMVIQNPRYQVTQFGKPVTLSCSQTLNHNVMYWYQQKSSQAPKLLFHYYDKDFNNEADTPDNFQSRRPNTSFCFLDIRSPGLGDTAMYLCATSRDLGVVGYGYTFGSGTRLTVV.

This clone was seen only once. V is TRBV6-5 and J is TRBJ2-7; D is possibly TRBD2 (6 bases). The CDR3 consists of 15 residues. The V gene lost 6 bases and the J gene lost 3 bases, with 18 bases spanning the gap. CDR1 and CDR2 (germline): MNHEY, SVGAGI. The CDR3 here is CASSPGGWGIYEQYF. The CDR3 DNA reads TGTGCCAGCAGCCCCGGGGGTTGGGGGATCTACGAGCAGTACTTC.

Comments on this clone: This same CDR3 is encoded by further DNA sequences in the sample. The chain joins TRBV18 to TRBJ1-1, with 7 bases identical to TRBD1. This CDR3 has 14 amino acids. Losses at the gene ends were 6 bases for V and 0 bases for J; bases not matched to a gene: 4. The V gene's germline CDR1 is KGHSH and CDR2 LQKENI. The CDR3 is CASSRDSLNTEAFF. The CDR3 DNA reads TGTGCCAGCTCCCGGGACAGCCTGAACACTGAAGCTTTCTTT.

This clone appeared a single time. This chain links TRBV5-1 with TRBJ2-2; TRBD2 aligns across 10 bases. The CDR3 is made up of 18 amino acids. The germline V gene encodes CDR1 SGHRS and CDR2 YFSETQ. The V and J ends lost 6 bases and 0 bases, in that order; junction bases with no gene match: 11. The CDR3, as DNA: TGCGCCAGCACCCCTGGCCGACTAGCGGGTACGAACACCGGGGAGCTGTTTTTT. Amino acids: CASTPGRLAGTNTGELFF.

CDR3 in DNA: TGTGCCAGCAGCCCCCGACAGGGGGCGAATGTTGAAGCTTTCTTT. This encodes CASSPRQGANVEAFF. J is TRBJ1-1 and V is TRBV3-1 (or the pseudogene TRBV3-2); 10 bases are a match to TRBD1. CDR3 size: 15 residues. From germline, CDR1 is LGHDT and CDR2 YNNKEL (reference sequence). Trimming took 4 bases from V and 7 from J; bases not matched to a gene: 9.

V is TRBV5-4 and J is TRBJ2-3; no reliable D call. Germline V gene lookup returns CDR1 SGHNT and CDR2 YYREEE (reference sequence). The CDR3 covers 15 residues. V was clipped by 6 bases and J by 0 bases, with 14 bases between them. CDR3 region: CASKAGSTSTDTQYF. The CDR3 nucleotides read TGTGCCAGCAAGGCAGGATCTACTAGCACAGATACGCAGTATTTT.

The chain links TRBV19 to TRBJ1-5; weak D call: TRBD1 (5 bases). Trimming took 1 base from V and 6 from J, leaving 13 bases between them. CDR1 LNHDA and CDR2 SQIVND come from the germline V gene (reference sequence). The CDR3 extends over 15 amino acids. The CDR3 bases are TGTGCCAGTAGTATAGCCGCGGGGGGAGGTCAGCCCCAGCATTTT. As protein: CASSIAAGGGQPQHF.

CDR3 sequence (DNA): TGTGCCAGTAGTATAGCGGGACTAGTAGGAGATACGCAGTATTTT. Translating it yields CASSIAGLVGDTQYF. The rearrangement joins TRBV19 to TRBJ2-3; 8 bases line up with TRBD2. The trim removed 1 base at V and 5 bases at J, leaving 5 bases unmatched. Looked up from germline, CDR1 is LNHDA and CDR2 is SQIVND (reference sequence). The CDR3 runs to 15 residues.

Details on this clone: The sample holds other DNA sequences that translate to the same CDR3. The chain carries TRBV5-1 and TRBJ1-1; TRBD1 might be the D (6 bases). The CDR3 consists of 14 residues. Germline V lookup: CDR1 SGHRS, CDR2 YFSETQ. V lost 5 bases and J 1 base, leaving 12 bases between the germline ends. CDR3 sequence: CASSSTTGNTEAFF. The CDR3 nucleotides read TGCGCCAGCAGTTCCACGACAGGGAACACTGAAGCTTTCTTT.

This chain links TRBV6-5 with TRBJ2-5, with 9 nucleotides matching TRBD1. V trimming: 6 bases; J trimming: 2 bases; junction bases outside the gene matches: 4. Germline V gene lookup returns CDR1 MNHEY and CDR2 SVGAGI. The CDR3 spans 14 residues. This chain's CDR3 is CASRDRGGQETQYF. The CDR3 DNA reads TGTGCCAGCAGGGACAGGGGAGGGCAAGAGACCCAGTACTTC.

The chain carries TRBV5-1 and TRBJ2-1; weak D call: TRBD2 (6 bases). The CDR3 has 13 amino acids. Trimming cost V 4 bases and J 7 bases, with 12 bases left between them. The germline V gene has CDR1 SGHRS and CDR2 YFSETQ. This CDR3 is CASSPTSTNEQFF. CDR3 nucleotide sequence: TGCGCCAGCAGCCCGACTAGTACGAATGAGCAGTTCTTC.

CDR3 loop: CASSLYDREDTEAFF. CDR3 sequence (DNA): TGCGCCAGCAGCTTATACGACAGGGAGGACACTGAAGCTTTCTTT. The chain couples TRBV5-1 to TRBJ1-1, with 7 bases aligning to TRBD1. V lost 2 bases, J lost 3 bases, and 7 bases stayed unmatched. CDR1 is SGHRS, CDR2 YFSETQ, per germline. The CDR3 length is 15 residues.

The chain couples TRBV6-2 or TRBV6-3 to TRBJ2-2; D remains unclear. This CDR3 spans 14 amino acids. With 3 bases removed from V and 5 bases from J, the gap between germline ends came to 10 bases. Germline-derived CDR1 and CDR2 are MNHEY and SVGEGT. CDR3 nucleotides: TGTGCCAGCAGTTATACTTCAGGTACCGGGGAGCTGTTTTTT. This codes for CASSYTSGTGELFF.

About this clone: This sample also contains other DNA sequences that code for the same CDR3. The chain carries TRBV5-1 and TRBJ1-1, with D hard to call. V was pared by 0 bases and J by 3 bases, with 9 bases between. Germline CDR1 and CDR2: SGHRS and YFSETQ. This CDR3 spans 14 amino acids. The CDR3 sequence is CASSLGGKDTEAFF. As DNA, the CDR3 is TGCGCCAGCAGCTTGGGAGGGAAGGACACTGAAGCTTTCTTT.

This chain joins TRBV6-2 or TRBV6-3 and TRBJ2-2, with 8 bases identical to TRBD1. V was clipped by 4 bases and J by 5 bases; unmatched bases: 18. The CDR3 runs 19 residues. From germline, CDR1 is MNHEY and CDR2 SVGEGT. Here the CDR3 DNA reads TGTGCCAGCAGTTTCACTATTCCTTCAGGGGGCGCGAGGACCGGGGAGCTGTTTTTT. Amino acid sequence: CASSFTIPSGGARTGELFF.

The chain couples TRBV11-2 to TRBJ1-1; D not resolved. The CDR3 loop spans 12 amino acids. V gave up 0 bases and J gave up 5 bases, with 4 bases separating them. Germline values: CDR1 SGHAT, CDR2 FQNNGV. The CDR3 region has the DNA TGTGCCAGCAGCTTAGAGAGGACTGAAGCTTTCTTT. This translates into CASSLERTEAFF.

This chain joins TRBV19 and TRBJ1-6; 10 nucleotides match TRBD1. The CDR3 is 16 residues long. V shed 5 bases and J 7 bases; nucleotides not matched to a gene: 8. Germline CDR1 LNHDA, CDR2 SQIVND (reference sequence). Here the CDR3 DNA reads TGTGCCAGTAGTTTCACCGGGACAGGGGTAAATTCACCCCTCCACTTT. Translating it yields CASSFTGTGVNSPLHF. The variable domain in full, completed from reference TRBV19 and TRBJ1-6, reads DGGITQSPKYLFRKEGQNVTLSCEQNLNHDAMYWYRQDPGQGLRLIYYSQIVNDFQKGDIAEGYSVSREKKESFPLTVTSAQKNPTAFYLCASSFTGTGVNSPLHFGNGTRLTVT.

With regard to this clone: Other nucleotide sequences in the sample specify the same CDR3. The genes are TRBV3-1 (or the pseudogene TRBV3-2) and TRBJ1-1; D gene ambiguous. With 0 bases removed from V and 11 bases from J, the gap between germline ends came to 13 bases. The CDR3 spans 13 residues. CDR1 LGHDT and CDR2 YNNKEL come from the germline V gene (reference sequence). This CDR3 is CASSQEFPREAFF. The CDR3 nucleotides read TGTGCCAGCAGCCAAGAATTCCCCCGGGAGGCTTTCTTT.

As to this clone: Other DNA sequences in the sample encode the same CDR3. The chain is built from TRBV4-1 and TRBJ1-2, with 7 bases that match TRBD1. The CDR3 is 14 amino acids. The germline V gene has CDR1 MGHRA and CDR2 YSYEKL. The trim removed 1 base at V and 5 bases at J, leaving 4 bases unmatched. CDR3 bases: TGCGCCAGCAGCCAAGCTGCAGGGGGGTATGGCTACACCTTC. Translating gives CASSQAAGGYGYTF.

The genes are TRBV5-1 and TRBJ1-3; the match to TRBD1 covers 7 bases. Germline V gene lookup returns CDR1 SGHRS and CDR2 YFSETQ. The CDR3 spans 15 residues. After removal of 2 bases from V and 1 base from J, the junction contained 3 bases not matched to a gene. CDR3 region: CASSLGGASGNTIYF. The CDR3 DNA is TGCGCCAGCAGCTTAGGGGGCGCTTCTGGAAACACCATATATTTT.

The chain combines TRBV29-1 with TRBJ1-1, with 11 bases aligning to TRBD1. Per the germline V gene, CDR1 is SQVTM and CDR2 is ANQGSEA. Losses at the gene ends were 6 bases for V and 0 bases for J; bases not matched to a gene: 3. The CDR3 consists of 14 residues. The CDR3 DNA follows: TGCAGCGTCGGACAGGGGGCCCTGAACACTGAAGCTTTCTTT. Translation gives CSVGQGALNTEAFF.

The chain couples TRBV9 to TRBJ2-1; 11 nucleotides match TRBD2. The CDR3 is 15 amino acids. Per germline, CDR1 SGDLS and CDR2 YYNGEE. The ends lost 0 bases at V and 9 bases at J; junction bases unmatched: 5. In DNA form, the CDR3 reads TGTGCCAGCAGCGTAGATAGCGGGGGGGCCGCTGAGCAGTTCTTC. It is translated as CASSVDSGGAAEQFF.

This clone was seen a single time. The chain recombines TRBV5-8 with TRBJ2-2, with a weak D call TRBD2 (7 bases). Germline V gene data show CDR1 as SGHTS and CDR2 as YDEGEE. CDR3 length: 18 residues. V shed 0 bases and J shed 0 bases, with 15 bases lying between them. CDR3 loop: CASSLGFWGGPNTGELFF. The CDR3, as DNA: TGTGCCAGCAGCTTGGGTTTCTGGGGGGGCCCGAACACCGGGGAGCTGTTTTTT.

V and J are TRBV2 and TRBJ1-5; 9 bases are shared with TRBD1. Trimming took 6 bases from V and 7 from J; bases not matched to a gene: 4. The CDR3 contains 13 residues. The germline V gene encodes CDR1 SNHLY and CDR2 FYNNEI. The DNA of the CDR3 is TGTGCCAGCAGCCCAACAGGGGGCCAGCCCCAGCATTTT. Amino acid sequence: CASSPTGGQPQHF.